Reported below is one T cell receptor (beta chain). It lacks a known antigen. Base qualities are missing; no much larger clone stands one base away. This record belongs to a study of cytomegalovirus exposure and HLA in healthy donors (TCRdb year 2017). About the study as a whole: A later analysis indicated that the roughly 130 validation repertoires were generated on the platform also employed for the approximately 690 repertoires of the first cohort. The study aimed to test whether signatures of past pathogen exposure could be identified by cataloging public T cell receptors. In addition to the first cohort of 666 subjects, a separate validation cohort of 120 different subjects was used. To predict cytomegalovirus infection status, the study combined high-throughput TCR immunosequencing, statistical association of individual TCRs with disease status, and machine learning.

The paper's findings and limits, for the study overall: In vitro tests confirmed that a few of the cytomegalovirus-associated TCR beta chains recognize cytomegalovirus antigens. The classifier was reported to diagnose cytomegalovirus status with high specificity and sensitivity in both the original and validation cohorts. Subsequent analysis determined that TCRs grouped into clusters in the first cohort also showed a tendency toward co-occurrence across the 90 to 150 validation repertoires, and about 94% of cluster scores exceeded 0. The authors suggested that the approach could potentially be generalized to other disease states and immunological phenotypes. Most TCR sequences were seen in very few donors, while some public TCRs were found in many individuals. The study gave a list of under 200 TCR beta chains associated with cytomegalovirus. A later analysis lacked HLA typing for the validation cohort, so it scored co-occurrence in that cohort across all 130 or so repertoires.

The method was the immunoSEQ multiplex PCR assay. Regarding the original processing steps: To diagnose cytomegalovirus status from the catalog of TCR beta chain sequences, a statistical classification framework was built. As stored in TCRdb, this immuneACCESS dataset retains in-frame rearrangements with V and J assigned. A fraction of the clones does not appear; measured against another copy, unresolved V genes explain less than half of the discrepancy, and the remainder lacks a known reason. V, J and clone size reflect that table, while D and trimming were determined from the DNA. The sample includes about 400,000 clones, with roughly 89% observed a single time. Approximately 0.8% of the sample lies in the top ten. The CDR3 starts with the cysteine, ends with the phenylalanine, and has 20 residues. Only CDR3 DNA is held: 60 bases, read in frame from base 1. From a lookup of the germline V gene, CDR1 and CDR2 are SGHTA and FQGTGA. V has 5 bases trimmed and J has 5 bases trimmed; junction bases matching no gene number 26.

Separate from the approximately 730-subject first cohort, the validation cohort of 90 to 150 subjects was the group to which the donors belonged. This clonotype was obtained from a woman between 18 and 29 years old in good health and CMV-seronegative. The chain is encoded by TRBV7-3 joined to TRBJ2-5; TRBD2 lines up with 7 middle nucleotides. Sequenced sample: PBMCs. This receptor carries the CDR3 CASSLDLRDYLTYKRETQYF. Read as DNA, the sequence is TGTGCCAGCAGCCTCGATCTCCGGGACTACCTGACTTATAAGAGGGAGACCCAGTACTTC. The reference TRBV7-3 and TRBJ2-5 proteins fill in what lies around the CDR3, so the full variable domain reads GAGVSQTPSNKVTEKGKYVELRCDPISGHTALYWYRQSLGQGPEFLIYFQGTGAADDSGLPNDRFFAVRPEGSVSTLKIQRTERGDSAVYLCASSLDLRDYLTYKRETQYFGPGTRLLVL.